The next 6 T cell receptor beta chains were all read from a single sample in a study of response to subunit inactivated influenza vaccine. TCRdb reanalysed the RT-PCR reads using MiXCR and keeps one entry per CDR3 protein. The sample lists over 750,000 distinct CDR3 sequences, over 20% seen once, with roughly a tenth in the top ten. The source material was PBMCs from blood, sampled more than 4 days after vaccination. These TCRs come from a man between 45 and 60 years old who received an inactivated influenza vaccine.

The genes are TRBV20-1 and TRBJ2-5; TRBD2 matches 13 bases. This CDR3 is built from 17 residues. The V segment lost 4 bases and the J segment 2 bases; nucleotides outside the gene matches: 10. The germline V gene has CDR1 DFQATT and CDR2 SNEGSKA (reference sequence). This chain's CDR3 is CSATQLAGGPEQETQYF. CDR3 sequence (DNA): TGCAGTGCTACCCAACTAGCGGGAGGGCCTGAGCAAGAGACCCAGTACTTC.

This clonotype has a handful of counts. The CDR3 reads CASSYSEGASFYEQYF. CDR3 DNA: TGTGCCAGCAGTTACTCTGAAGGAGCTAGTTTCTACGAGCAGTACTTC. The J gene is TRBJ2-7, the V gene TRBV6-5; D uncertain. Germline CDR1 reads MNHEY; CDR2 reads SVGAGI. V was clipped by 0 bases and J by 3 bases, with 15 bases between them. The CDR3 consists of 16 residues.

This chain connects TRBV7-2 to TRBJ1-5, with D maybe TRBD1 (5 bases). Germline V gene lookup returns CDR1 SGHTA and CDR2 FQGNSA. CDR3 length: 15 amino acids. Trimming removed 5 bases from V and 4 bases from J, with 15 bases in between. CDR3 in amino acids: CASSANPGGNQPQHF. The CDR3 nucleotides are TGTGCCAGCAGCGCCAACCCCGGGGGAAATCAGCCCCAGCATTTT.

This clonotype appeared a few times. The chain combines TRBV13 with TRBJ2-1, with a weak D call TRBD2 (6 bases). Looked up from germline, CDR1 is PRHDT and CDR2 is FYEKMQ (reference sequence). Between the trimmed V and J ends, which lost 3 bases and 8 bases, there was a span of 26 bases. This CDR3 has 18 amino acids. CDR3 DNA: TGTGCCAGCAGCTTGAATACCAGACTAGTCCGGGTCACGCATGAGCAGTTCTTC. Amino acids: CASSLNTRLVRVTHEQFF.

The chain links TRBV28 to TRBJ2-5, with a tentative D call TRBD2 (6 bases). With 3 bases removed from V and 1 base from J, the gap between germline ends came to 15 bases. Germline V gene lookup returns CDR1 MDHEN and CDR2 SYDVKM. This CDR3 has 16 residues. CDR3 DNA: TGTGCCAGCAGTTTTACGACTAGAGAGGTCCAAGAGACCCAGTACTTC. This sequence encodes CASSFTTREVQETQYF. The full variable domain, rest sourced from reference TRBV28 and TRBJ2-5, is DVKVTQSSRYLVKRTGEKVFLECVQDMDHENMFWYRQDPGLGLRLIYFSYDVKMKEKGDIPEGYSVSREKKERFSLILESASTNQTSMYLCASSFTTREVQETQYFGPGTRLLVL.

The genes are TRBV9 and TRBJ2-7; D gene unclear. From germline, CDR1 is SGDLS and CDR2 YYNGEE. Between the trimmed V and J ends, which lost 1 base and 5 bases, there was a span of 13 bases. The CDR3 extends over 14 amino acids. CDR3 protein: CASSVQPVQDEQYF. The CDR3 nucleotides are TGTGCCAGCAGCGTACAACCGGTTCAGGACGAGCAGTACTTC.